This T cell receptor (beta chain) was found in a study of blood T cell repertoires in COVID-19. About the research overall: COVID-19 samples from acute and convalescent phases originated in the United States, Italy and Spain.

Germline CDR1 ENHRY, CDR2 SYGVKD. Trimming pared 2 bases from V and 6 bases from J, leaving 19 bases between. CDR3 length equals 17 residues. Only in-frame clones appear in the TCRdb table, and some are missing; sequencing was by immunoSEQ multiplex PCR. The sample records 150,000 to 200,000 clones, about four fifths being singletons. J is TRBJ2-2 and V is TRBV10-3, with D maybe TRBD2 (7 bases). Sequenced input: peripheral blood. This receptor was obtained from a man aged 55-75 years with active or convalescent COVID-19. CDR3: CAISEPTGGERAGELFF. CDR3 coding DNA: TGTGCCATCAGTGAGCCTACGGGGGGCGAAAGAGCCGGGGAGCTGTTTTTT.